Following are 8 T cell receptor beta chains from one sample sequenced in a study of T cell responses to AZD1222 COVID-19 vaccine. Profiled with immunoSEQ multiplex PCR; TCRdb holds only in-frame clones, not every one. The sample comprises more than 70,000 clones, less than 95% of which are singletons, and 28% rests with the top ten. The sample consisted of peripheral blood, taken 28 days after the second AZD1222 dose. Source of these receptors: an adult who received the AZD1222 COVID-19 vaccine.

This chain joins TRBV4-1 and TRBJ2-1; 10 bases are a match to TRBD2. Germline V lookup: CDR1 MGHRA, CDR2 YSYEKL. This CDR3 is built from 16 residues. J lost 5 bases, V lost 2 bases, and 6 bases had no gene match. CDR3 loop: CASSQPTSGYDNEQFF. The CDR3 DNA reads as TGCGCCAGCAGCCAACCGACTAGCGGGTACGACAATGAGCAGTTCTTC.

This clone was seen just once. The J gene is TRBJ1-3, the V gene TRBV15, with no clear D. CDR3 length: 15 amino acids. Trimming stripped 3 bases from V and 0 bases from J, with 9 bases between. CDR1 LNHNV and CDR2 YYDKDF come from the germline V gene (reference sequence). The CDR3 DNA reads as TGTGCCACCAGCAGTAATATAGCCTCTGGAAACACCATATATTTT. Residues: CATSSNIASGNTIYF.

The V gene is TRBV28, the J gene TRBJ2-7; 7 bases align to TRBD1. Germline CDR1 and CDR2: MDHEN and SYDVKM. V shed 5 bases, J shed 3 bases, and the junction held 7 bases outside the gene matches. This CDR3 has 14 amino acids. CDR3 protein: CASSTPGQNYEQYF. The CDR3 DNA follows: TGTGCCAGCAGTACTCCGGGACAGAACTACGAGCAGTACTTC.

J is TRBJ2-7 and V is TRBV1; the listed D gene, TRBD2, was not tested against the DNA. TRBV1 is shown as a pseudogene. The CDR3 runs to 14 residues. CDR3 in DNA: TGCACCAGCAGCCAAGCAGACGGTCGAGGCGAGCAGTACTTC. Translating it yields CTSSQADGRGEQYF.

The chain joins TRBV6-5 to TRBJ1-1; the D gene is possibly TRBD1 (6 bases). Trimming removed 1 base at V and 1 base at J, with 10 bases between. The CDR3 spans 15 residues. Germline V gene sequence: CDR1 MNHEY, CDR2 SVGAGI. The CDR3 sequence: CASSYWQGRNTEAFF. The CDR3 DNA follows: TGTGCCAGCAGTTACTGGCAGGGGAGGAACACTGAAGCTTTCTTT.

The chain employs TRBV11-2 and TRBJ2-2; D is uncertain. This CDR3 is built from 13 residues. The V end was cut by 2 bases, the J end by 6 bases, with 7 bases between. The germline CDR1 and CDR2 sequences are SGHAT and FQNNGV. Written as DNA, the CDR3 is TGTGCCAGCAGCTTAAGCCGGGCCGGGGAGCTGTTTTTT. It specifies CASSLSRAGELFF. Using reference TRBV11-2 and TRBJ2-2 for the parts outside the CDR3, the full variable domain is EAGVAQSPRYKIIEKRQSVAFWCNPISGHATLYWYQQILGQGPKLLIQFQNNGVVDDSQLPKDRFSAERLKGVDSTLKIQPAKLEDSAVYLCASSLSRAGELFFGEGSRLTVL.

J is TRBJ2-3 and V is TRBV28; D is perhaps TRBD1 or TRBD2 (5 bases each). The CDR3 covers 13 residues. Deletions cut 6 bases from V and 7 bases from J, with 14 bases between. Germline loops: CDR1 MDHEN, CDR2 SYDVKM. In DNA, the CDR3 is TGTGCCAGCAGCCCCTGGGGACCAAATACGCAGTATTTT. This gives the protein CASSPWGPNTQYF.

V gene TRBV19 combines with J gene TRBJ2-1; TRBD1 matches 7 bases. The CDR3 length is 14 residues. Germline V gene data show CDR1 as LNHDA and CDR2 as SQIVND (reference sequence). V shed 6 bases, J shed 3 bases, and the junction held 5 bases outside the gene matches. CDR3 amino acids: CASSLGQSYNEQFF. The DNA for the CDR3 is TGTGCCAGTAGCTTGGGACAGAGCTACAATGAGCAGTTCTTC.